A selection of T cell receptor beta chains follows, all from one sample in a study of T cell repertoires in cytomegalovirus infection. Antigens for these TCRs are unknown. Each CDR3 protein is one row after TCRdb ran MiXCR on the reads. The sample gives approximately 990,000 distinct CDR3 sequences, around 29% of which show up once; over 12% is in the top ten. The sequencing here drew on cultured CD8+ T cells from PBMCs, taken from culture after CMV antigen stimulation. Every receptor here comes from a human donor in good health (CMV status not recorded). Some clones in this sample may be carry-over from other donors' samples. Each CDR3 is given with its conserved first and last residue. Each record gives: V gene, D gene, J gene, clone size, CDR3 protein, CDR3 DNA. D genes are given only for firm matches. Expanded clones are given a class, and other clones once, few, many or no size at all.

TRBV7-8	NA	TRBJ1-1	many	CASSRPGNTEAFF	TGTGCCAGCAGCCGTCCAGGGAACACTGAAGCTTTCTTT
TRBV12-3/TRBV12-4	NA	TRBJ2-1	many	CASSLDTGNWQFF	TGTGCCAGCAGTTTAGACACAGGGAATTGGCAGTTCTTC
TRBV6-1	TRBD2	TRBJ2-1	NA	CASSLDPSGGAYNEQFF	TGTGCCAGCAGCCTCGATCCTAGCGGGGGAGCTTACAATGAGCAGTTCTTC
TRBV20-1	NA	TRBJ2-5	NA	CSAFDRRGETQYF	TGCAGTGCTTTCGACAGGAGGGGGGAGACCCAGTACTTC
TRBV18	NA	TRBJ1-1	few	CASRNRDTEAFF	TGTGCCAGTCGTAACAGGGACACTGAAGCTTTCTTT
TRBV4-3	NA	TRBJ1-2	many	CASSQGWDYGYTF	TGCGCCAGCAGCCAAGGGTGGGACTATGGCTACACCTTC
TRBV9	NA	TRBJ2-1	NA	CASSVVTDSYNEQFF	TGTGCCAGCAGCGTAGTTACGGATTCCTACAATGAGCAGTTCTTC
TRBV9	NA	TRBJ2-5	NA	CASSVEGGGSFQETQYF	TGTGCCAGCAGCGTAGAGGGAGGGGGCAGCTTTCAAGAGACCCAGTACTTC
TRBV6-2/TRBV6-3	TRBD2	TRBJ2-3	NA	CASRHYPGLAGDTDTQYF	TGTGCCAGCAGACACTATCCCGGGCTAGCGGGGGATACAGATACGCAGTATTTT
TRBV5-6	NA	TRBJ1-4	few	CASSLYRSRNEKLFF	TGTGCCAGCAGCTTGTATCGATCCCGTAATGAAAAACTGTTTTTT
TRBV6-1	TRBD1	TRBJ1-1	NA	CASSEVPPWQGAEAFF	TGTGCCAGCAGTGAAGTTCCCCCATGGCAGGGGGCTGAAGCTTTCTTT
TRBV6-5	NA	TRBJ2-3	few	CASRNNRDIFTDTQYF	TGTGCCAGCAGAAACAACCGGGACATTTTCACAGATACGCAGTATTTT
TRBV20-1	NA	TRBJ1-2	NA	CSARDSGLYGYTF	TGCAGTGCTAGAGATTCGGGACTCTATGGCTACACCTTC
TRBV11-2	NA	TRBJ2-1	NA	CASSYAGLEQFF	TGTGCCAGCAGCTACGCCGGACTTGAGCAGTTCTTC